The T cell receptor beta chain described here comes from a study of cytomegalovirus exposure and HLA in healthy donors. This CDR3 has 18 residues. V was shortened by 1 base and J by 6 bases, with 24 bases between the two germline ends. Germline CDR1 reads LNHDA; CDR2 reads SQIVND (reference sequence). Primers for the PCR totalled 60 Vbeta and 13 Jbeta. How the authors handled the data: Among the unique TCR beta chains that a later analysis counted, about 84 million in all, about 12 million were shared. Method: immunoSEQ multiplex PCR; TCRdb's copy keeps in-frame clones and lacks some. Clone size and the V and J calls come from that table; the DNA yielded D and trimming. Counted here are some 210,000 clones, approximately 82% occurring once; the ten biggest clones make up less than 4.5%. Healthy bone marrow donors supplied every sample. Study-wide results and limits: Indistinguishable V segments such as TRBV6-2 and TRBV6-3 were excluded.

Details on this clone: Antigen unknown.

This chain uses TRBV19 with TRBJ1-2; D not certain. The source of this sequence is a male donor in good health and CMV-seronegative. The sequenced material came from PBMCs. The CDR3 sequence: CASSIGGSTPPRSHGYTF. In nucleotides, the CDR3 is TGTGCCAGTAGTATAGGAGGCAGCACACCACCTAGATCGCATGGCTACACCTTC.